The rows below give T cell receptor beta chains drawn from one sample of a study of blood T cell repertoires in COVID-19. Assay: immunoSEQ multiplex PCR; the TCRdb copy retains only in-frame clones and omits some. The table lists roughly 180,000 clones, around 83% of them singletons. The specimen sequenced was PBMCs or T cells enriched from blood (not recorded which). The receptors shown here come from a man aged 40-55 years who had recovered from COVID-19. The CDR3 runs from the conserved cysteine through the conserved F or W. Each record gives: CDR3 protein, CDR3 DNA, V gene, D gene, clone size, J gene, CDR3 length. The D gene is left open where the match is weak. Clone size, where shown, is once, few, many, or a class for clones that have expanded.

CDR3aa: CASRRTGGFTDTQYF
CDR3nt: TGTGCCAGCAGGCGGACAGGGGGCTTCACAGATACGCAGTATTTT
v_gene: TRBV27
d_gene: TRBD1
abundance: .
j_gene: TRBJ2-3
len: 15

CDR3aa: CASSIGGQGETAFF
CDR3nt: TGTGCCAGTAGTATAGGGGGACAGGGGGAGACCGCTTTCTTT
v_gene: TRBV19
d_gene: TRBD1
abundance: .
j_gene: TRBJ1-1
len: 14

CDR3aa: CAWSDGTGNYEQYF
CDR3nt: TGTGCCTGGAGCGATGGGACAGGGAATTACGAGCAGTACTTC
v_gene: TRBV30
d_gene: TRBD1
abundance: once
j_gene: TRBJ2-7
len: 14

CDR3aa: CASSLVNTEAFF
CDR3nt: TGTGCCAGCAGCCTAGTTAACACTGAAGCTTTCTTT
v_gene: TRBV5-6
d_gene: .
abundance: .
j_gene: TRBJ1-1
len: 12

CDR3aa: CASSIDLGLTDTQYF
CDR3nt: TGTGCCAGTAGTATAGATCTAGGCCTCACAGATACGCAGTATTTT
v_gene: TRBV19
d_gene: .
abundance: .
j_gene: TRBJ2-3
len: 15

CDR3aa: CASSATGQGGGYTF
CDR3nt: TGTGCCAGCAGCGCGACGGGACAGGGAGGGGGCTACACCTTC
v_gene: TRBV13
d_gene: TRBD1
abundance: .
j_gene: TRBJ1-2
len: 14

CDR3aa: CASSLRTDTQYF
CDR3nt: TGTGCCAGCAGCCTTAGAACAGATACGCAGTATTTT
v_gene: TRBV9
d_gene: .
abundance: .
j_gene: TRBJ2-3
len: 12

CDR3aa: CSVLEGARTEAFF
CDR3nt: TGCAGCGTTTTAGAGGGGGCAAGGACTGAAGCTTTCTTT
v_gene: TRBV29-1
d_gene: TRBD1
abundance: .
j_gene: TRBJ1-1
len: 13

CDR3aa: CASSSGLASYNEQFF
CDR3nt: TGTGCCAGCAGCTCGGGACTAGCATCCTACAATGAGCAGTTCTTC
v_gene: TRBV7-2
d_gene: TRBD2
abundance: .
j_gene: TRBJ2-1
len: 15

CDR3aa: CASSLKQGAEAFF
CDR3nt: TGTGCCAGCAGTTTAAAACAGGGGGCTGAAGCTTTCTTT
v_gene: TRBV11-2
d_gene: TRBD1
abundance: .
j_gene: TRBJ1-1
len: 13

CDR3aa: CASSSDQGSSYEQYF
CDR3nt: TGCGCCAGCAGCTCCGATCAGGGGAGCTCCTACGAGCAGTACTTC
v_gene: TRBV5-1
d_gene: .
abundance: .
j_gene: TRBJ2-7
len: 15

CDR3aa: CASSLDGVGNEQFF
CDR3nt: TGTGCCAGCAGCTTAGACGGAGTAGGCAATGAGCAGTTCTTC
v_gene: TRBV7-3
d_gene: .
abundance: .
j_gene: TRBJ2-1
len: 14

CDR3aa: CASSVSYEQYF
CDR3nt: TGTGCCAGCAGCGTCAGCTACGAGCAGTACTTC
v_gene: TRBV11-2
d_gene: .
abundance: .
j_gene: TRBJ2-7
len: 11

CDR3aa: CASSTGTGGYEQYF
CDR3nt: TGTGCCAGCAGCACCGGGACAGGGGGTTACGAGCAGTACTTC
v_gene: TRBV11-3
d_gene: TRBD1
abundance: .
j_gene: TRBJ2-7
len: 14

CDR3aa: CASRLIGLNYGYTF
CDR3nt: TGTGCCAGCAGGCTGATCGGACTAAACTATGGCTACACCTTC
v_gene: TRBV28
d_gene: .
abundance: .
j_gene: TRBJ1-2
len: 14

CDR3aa: CASSATGGGEKLFF
CDR3nt: TGTGCCAGCAGCGCCACAGGGGGTGGAGAAAAACTGTTTTTT
v_gene: TRBV13
d_gene: TRBD1
abundance: .
j_gene: TRBJ1-4
len: 14

CDR3aa: CASSLNTDTQYF
CDR3nt: TGTGCCAGCAGCCTAAACACAGATACGCAGTATTTT
v_gene: TRBV5-6
d_gene: .
abundance: .
j_gene: TRBJ2-3
len: 12

CDR3aa: CASSLYGGDQETQYF
CDR3nt: TGCGCCAGCAGCTTATACGGAGGGGACCAAGAGACCCAGTACTTC
v_gene: TRBV5-1
d_gene: .
abundance: many
j_gene: TRBJ2-5
len: 15

CDR3aa: CASSLQDWAETQYF
CDR3nt: TGTGCCAGCAGCTTGCAGGACTGGGCAGAGACCCAGTACTTC
v_gene: TRBV11-2
d_gene: .
abundance: .
j_gene: TRBJ2-5
len: 14

CDR3aa: CASSPDSNNQPQHF
CDR3nt: TGTGCCAGCTCACCGGACAGCAACAATCAGCCCCAGCATTTT
v_gene: TRBV18
d_gene: .
abundance: .
j_gene: TRBJ1-5
len: 14

CDR3aa: CAWRGDFNSPLHF
CDR3nt: TGTGCCTGGAGGGGGGACTTTAATTCACCCCTCCACTTT
v_gene: TRBV30
d_gene: .
abundance: .
j_gene: TRBJ1-6
len: 13

CDR3aa: CASSAYRGRTEAFF
CDR3nt: TGTGCCAGCAGTGCTTACAGGGGGCGGACTGAAGCTTTCTTT
v_gene: TRBV25-1
d_gene: TRBD1
abundance: .
j_gene: TRBJ1-1
len: 14

CDR3aa: CASSLLQSYQETQYF
CDR3nt: TGTGCCAGCAGCTTATTACAGAGCTACCAAGAGACCCAGTACTTC
v_gene: TRBV7-9
d_gene: .
abundance: .
j_gene: TRBJ2-5
len: 15

CDR3aa: CASSLVDRSSGYTF
CDR3nt: TGTGCCAGCAGCTTAGTGGACAGGTCGTCTGGCTACACCTTC
v_gene: TRBV7-9
d_gene: TRBD1
abundance: .
j_gene: TRBJ1-2
len: 14

CDR3aa: CASVSRRDSPLHF
CDR3nt: TGTGCCAGCGTATCCCGGAGGGATTCACCCCTCCACTTT
v_gene: TRBV28
d_gene: .
abundance: .
j_gene: TRBJ1-6
len: 13

CDR3aa: CATSEGWEYGYTF
CDR3nt: TGTGCCACCAGTGAGGGGTGGGAGTATGGCTACACCTTC
v_gene: TRBV24-1
d_gene: .
abundance: .
j_gene: TRBJ1-2
len: 13

CDR3aa: CASRRDSLENSPLHF
CDR3nt: TGTGCCAGCAGGAGGGACAGCCTCGAGAATTCACCCCTCCACTTT
v_gene: TRBV6-5
d_gene: TRBD1
abundance: .
j_gene: TRBJ1-6
len: 15

CDR3aa: CASSFRDRSEKLFF
CDR3nt: TGTGCCAGCAGCTTCCGGGACAGAAGCGAAAAACTGTTTTTT
v_gene: TRBV5-4
d_gene: TRBD1
abundance: .
j_gene: TRBJ1-4
len: 14

CDR3aa: CASSLGSGEGYEQYF
CDR3nt: TGTGCCAGCAGCTTGGGTTCGGGGGAGGGCTACGAGCAGTACTTC
v_gene: TRBV5-4
d_gene: TRBD2
abundance: .
j_gene: TRBJ2-7
len: 15

CDR3aa: CASSQVRGGTGELFF
CDR3nt: TGCGCCAGCAGCCAAGTAAGGGGAGGCACCGGGGAGCTGTTTTTT
v_gene: TRBV4-1
d_gene: .
abundance: .
j_gene: TRBJ2-2
len: 15

CDR3aa: CASSLASGSAIGAYEQYF
CDR3nt: TGTGCCAGCAGCTTAGCTAGCGGGAGTGCAATTGGGGCCTACGAGCAGTACTTC
v_gene: TRBV7-6
d_gene: TRBD2
abundance: .
j_gene: TRBJ2-7
len: 18

CDR3aa: CASSLFSGGGYTF
CDR3nt: TGTGCCAGCAGCTTATTTTCCGGAGGCGGCTACACCTTC
v_gene: TRBV7-8
d_gene: .
abundance: few
j_gene: TRBJ1-2
len: 13

CDR3aa: CASSVDLAGSYNEQFF
CDR3nt: TGTGCCAGCAGCGTAGACCTAGCGGGGTCATACAATGAGCAGTTCTTC
v_gene: TRBV9
d_gene: TRBD2
abundance: .
j_gene: TRBJ2-1
len: 16